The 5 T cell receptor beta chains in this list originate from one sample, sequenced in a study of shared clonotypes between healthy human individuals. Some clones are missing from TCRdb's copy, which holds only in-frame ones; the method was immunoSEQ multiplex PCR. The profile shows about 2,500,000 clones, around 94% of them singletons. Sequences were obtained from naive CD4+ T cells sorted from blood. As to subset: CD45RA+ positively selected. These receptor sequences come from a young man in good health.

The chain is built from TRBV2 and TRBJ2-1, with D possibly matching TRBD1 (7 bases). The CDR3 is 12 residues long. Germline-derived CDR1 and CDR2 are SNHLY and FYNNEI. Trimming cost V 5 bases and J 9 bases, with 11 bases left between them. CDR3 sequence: CASSPQGGEQFF. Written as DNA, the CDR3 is TGTGCCAGCAGTCCCCAGGGGGGTGAGCAGTTCTTC. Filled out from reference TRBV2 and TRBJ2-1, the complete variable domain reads EPEVTQTPSHQVTQMGQEVILRCVPISNHLYFYWYRQILGQKVEFLVSFYNNEISEKSEIFDDQFSVERPDGSNFTLKIRSTKLEDSAMYFCASSPQGGEQFFGPGTRLTVL.

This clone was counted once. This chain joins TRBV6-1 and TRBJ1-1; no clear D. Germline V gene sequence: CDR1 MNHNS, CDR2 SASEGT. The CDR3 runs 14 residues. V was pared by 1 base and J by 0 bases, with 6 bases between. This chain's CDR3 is CASSEVMVNTEAFF. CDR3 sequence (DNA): TGTGCCAGCAGTGAAGTGATGGTGAACACTGAAGCTTTCTTT.

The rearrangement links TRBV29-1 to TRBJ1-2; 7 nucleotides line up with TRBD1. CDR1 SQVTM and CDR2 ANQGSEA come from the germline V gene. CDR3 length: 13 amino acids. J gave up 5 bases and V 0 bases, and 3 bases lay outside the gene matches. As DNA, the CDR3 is TGCAGCGTTGAAGACAGGGGGGGATATGGCTACACCTTC. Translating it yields CSVEDRGGYGYTF.

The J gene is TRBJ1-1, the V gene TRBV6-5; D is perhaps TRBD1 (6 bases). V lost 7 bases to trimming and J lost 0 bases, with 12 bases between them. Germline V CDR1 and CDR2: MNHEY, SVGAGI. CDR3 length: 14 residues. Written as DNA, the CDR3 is TGTGCCAGCATTAAAGAGGGGGTGAACACTGAAGCTTTCTTT. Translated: CASIKEGVNTEAFF.

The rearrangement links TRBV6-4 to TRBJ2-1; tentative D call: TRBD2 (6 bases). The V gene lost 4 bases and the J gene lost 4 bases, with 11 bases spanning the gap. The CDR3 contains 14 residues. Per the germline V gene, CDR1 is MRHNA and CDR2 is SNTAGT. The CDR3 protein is CASSVSGAYNEQFF. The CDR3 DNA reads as TGTGCCAGCAGTGTTAGCGGTGCATACAATGAGCAGTTCTTC.